The sequence of this TCR beta chain was determined in a study of blood T cells in healthy people across ages. Study findings and constraints: When set beside aged donors, long-lived donors presented more naive CD4+ cells and higher diversity.

The V and J ends lost 0 bases and 2 bases respectively, with 13 bases between them. Looked up from germline, CDR1 is ENHRY and CDR2 is SYGVKD. The CDR3 spans 16 residues. The second PCR ran about 6 to 12 cycles with a sample-barcoded 5' primer and J-beta primers. Each cDNA molecule, via a template-switch adaptor with 12 random nucleotides, was tagged. Using its own MiXCR run on the 5' RACE reads, TCRdb lists one record per CDR3 protein. The table has 700,000 to 900,000 distinct CDR3 sequences, approximately 55% seen once; the top ten hold about 42%. Comments on this clonotype: The antigen remains unidentified.

The sample taken for sequencing was blood. V is TRBV10-3 and J is TRBJ1-2, with D possibly matching TRBD1 (5 bases). This clonotype was obtained from a man of 80 years or more in good health. CDR3 amino acids: CAISESPIPGNYGYTF. The CDR3 nucleotides are TGTGCCATCAGTGAGTCCCCAATCCCAGGGAACTATGGCTACACCTTC.